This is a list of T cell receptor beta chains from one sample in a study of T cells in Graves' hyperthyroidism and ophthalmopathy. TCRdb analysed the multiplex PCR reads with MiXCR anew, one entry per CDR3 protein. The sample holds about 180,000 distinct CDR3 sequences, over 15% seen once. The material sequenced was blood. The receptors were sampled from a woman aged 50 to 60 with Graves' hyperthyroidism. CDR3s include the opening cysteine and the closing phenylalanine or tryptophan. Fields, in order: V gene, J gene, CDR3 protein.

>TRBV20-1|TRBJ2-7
CSARGQAHYEQYF
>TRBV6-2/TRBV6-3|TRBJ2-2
CASGSSGRGGELFF
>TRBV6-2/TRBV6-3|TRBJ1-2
CASSYSVGDAANYGYTF
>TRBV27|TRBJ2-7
CASRGLAGVRSYEQYF
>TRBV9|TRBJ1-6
CASSSPRGLDVNSPLHF
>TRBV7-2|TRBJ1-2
CASSFGLPPNYGYTF
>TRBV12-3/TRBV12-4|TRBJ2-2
CASSSGTGELLF
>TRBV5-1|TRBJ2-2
CASSHPTDRGQAGELFF
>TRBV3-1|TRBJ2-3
CASSLGVAGADTQYF
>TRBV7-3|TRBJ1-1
CASSLTPLGEAFF
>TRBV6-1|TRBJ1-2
CASSSPQGPNYGYTF
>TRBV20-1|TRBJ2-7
CSARDWGQGAPIHYEQYF
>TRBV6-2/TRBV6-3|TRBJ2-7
CASRRHRSGGESYEQYF
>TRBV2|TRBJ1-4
CASSEVGTGAATNEKLFF
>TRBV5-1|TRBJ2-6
CASSLSGGANVLTF
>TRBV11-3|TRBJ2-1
CASSPRLGREQFF
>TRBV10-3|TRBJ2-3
CAISDPRGGGYTDTQYF
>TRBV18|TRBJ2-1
CASSPRQGTGQFF
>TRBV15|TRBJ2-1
CATSRVLGTARQFF
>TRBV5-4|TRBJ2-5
CASSRDYRAKETQYF
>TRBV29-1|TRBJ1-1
CSVMRPSLNTEAFF
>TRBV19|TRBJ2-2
CAIREASGELFF
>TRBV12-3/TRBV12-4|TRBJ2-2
CATVDRVPGELFF
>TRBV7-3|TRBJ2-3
CASSLIGARTDTQYF
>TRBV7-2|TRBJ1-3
CASSSAGGGLTGNTIYF
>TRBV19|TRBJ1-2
CASSLGQDGYTF
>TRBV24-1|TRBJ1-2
CATSAGNGYTF
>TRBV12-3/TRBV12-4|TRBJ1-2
CASNILGTGVFYTF
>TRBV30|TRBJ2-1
CAWTPSGGGSYNEQFF
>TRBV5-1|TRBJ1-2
CASSLRTGQGYGYTF
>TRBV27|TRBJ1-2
CASRPGTGYGYTF
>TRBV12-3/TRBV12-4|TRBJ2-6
CASSLAGVGSGANVLTF